The 14 T cell receptor beta chains given below trace back to one sample, sequenced in a study of OX40 agonist ivuxolimab in advanced cancers. Measured with immunoSEQ multiplex PCR; TCRdb has only the in-frame clones, and not every one. Of under 25,000 clones listed, about four fifths were seen once; the top ten hold 3% to 4%. Material: CD4+ or CD8+ T cells sorted from blood, obtained in a trial of the OX40 agonist ivuxolimab. These receptors were taken from an adult with an advanced solid tumor such as melanoma, head and neck, liver or kidney cancer.

This clone came up a few times. V gene TRBV28 combines with J gene TRBJ1-2, with D unclear. The germline V gene encodes CDR1 MDHEN and CDR2 SYDVKM. Trimming took off 6 bases at V and 4 bases at J, with 9 bases between the two ends. The CDR3 loop spans 12 amino acids. The CDR3 region is CASRIRGYGYTF. The CDR3 DNA reads TGTGCCAGCAGAATTAGAGGCTATGGCTACACCTTC.

The V gene is TRBV27, the J gene TRBJ2-4, with D hard to call. The CDR3 length is 11 residues. Germline V gives CDR1 MNHEY, CDR2 SMNVEV (reference sequence). Trimming stripped 6 bases from V and 9 bases from J, with 9 bases between. The CDR3 DNA follows: TGTGCCAGCAGGCAGGTGGGCATTCAGTACTTC. Protein product: CASRQVGIQYF.

Comment on this clone: The same CDR3 arises from other DNA sequences in this sample as well. The chain couples TRBV7-8 to TRBJ1-1; no definite D call. Trimming took off 0 bases at V and 4 bases at J, with 3 bases between the two ends. This CDR3 is 12 amino acids long. CDR1 SGHVS and CDR2 FQNEAQ come from the germline V gene. The CDR3 region is CASSLAGTEAFF. The CDR3 nucleotides read TGTGCCAGCAGCTTAGCCGGCACTGAAGCTTTCTTT. The full variable domain, completed using reference TRBV7-8 and TRBJ1-1, is GAGVSQSPRYKVAKRGQDVALRCDPISGHVSLFWYQQALGQGPEFLTYFQNEAQLDKSGLPSDRFFAERPEGSVSTLKIQRTQQEDSAVYLCASSLAGTEAFFGQGTRLTVV.

The chain recombines TRBV18 with TRBJ2-7; 7 nucleotides match TRBD1. V trimming: 5 bases; J trimming: 0 bases; junction bases outside the gene matches: 7. The CDR3 spans 15 residues. Germline CDR1 reads KGHSH; CDR2 reads LQKENI. CDR3 protein: CASSGNRGGSYEQYF. The CDR3 nucleotides read TGTGCCAGCTCAGGAAACAGGGGCGGCTCCTACGAGCAGTACTTC.

The V and J genes are TRBV5-1 and TRBJ1-1, with D unresolved. With 1 base removed from V and 1 base from J, the gap between germline ends came to 11 bases. The germline gives CDR1 SGHRS, CDR2 YFSETQ. The CDR3 has 15 residues. The CDR3 spells CASSLSRATNTEAFF. For the CDR3, the DNA is TGCGCCAGCAGCTTGAGTAGGGCCACGAACACTGAAGCTTTCTTT. Drawing the rest from reference TRBV5-1 and TRBJ1-1, the complete variable domain is KAGVTQTPRYLIKTRGQQVTLSCSPISGHRSVSWYQQTPGQGLQFLFEYFSETQRNKGNFPGRFSGRQFSNSRSEMNVSTLELGDSALYLCASSLSRATNTEAFFGQGTRLTVV.

V is TRBV28 and J is TRBJ2-5, with 7 bases matching TRBD2. From germline, CDR1 is MDHEN and CDR2 SYDVKM. The trim removed 4 bases at V and 11 bases at J, leaving 16 bases unmatched. The CDR3 consists of 15 residues. CDR3: CASSSLKRDLRGQYF. The CDR3 nucleotides are TGTGCCAGCAGTTCCCTCAAGCGGGACCTACGAGGGCAGTACTTC.

The J gene is TRBJ2-5, the V gene TRBV28, with 10 nucleotides matching TRBD1. J gave up 4 bases and V 8 bases, and 22 bases lay outside the gene matches. Germline CDR1 MDHEN, CDR2 SYDVKM. The CDR3 has 19 residues. The CDR3 loop is CASHPGSHATGGFVETQYF. CDR3 sequence (DNA): TGTGCCAGCCACCCGGGGTCCCACGCGACAGGGGGCTTTGTAGAGACCCAGTACTTC.

As regards this clone: An end of the junction differs from the germline gene, which may be a read error. Additional DNA sequences in this sample encode the identical CDR3. The V call is TRBV7-2, the J call TRBJ2-7, with 8 nucleotides matching TRBD1. Germline CDR1 SGHTA, CDR2 FQGNSA. The CDR3 runs 14 residues. The CDR3 loop is CASSSPGGWNEQYF. The CDR3, as DNA: TGCGCCAGCAGCTCGCCAGGGGGCTGGAACGAGCAGTACTTC.

The chain uses TRBV5-8 and TRBJ2-6; no clear D gene. Trimming took off 2 bases at V and 1 base at J, with 4 bases between the two ends. The germline V gene encodes CDR1 SGHTS and CDR2 YDEGEE. The CDR3 loop spans 14 amino acids. Here the CDR3 DNA reads TGTGCCAGCAGCTTCAGTTCTGGGGCCAACGTCCTGACTTTC. Amino acids: CASSFSSGANVLTF.

The chain employs TRBV5-1 and TRBJ2-2, with D maybe TRBD2 (6 bases). Germline V lookup: CDR1 SGHRS, CDR2 YFSETQ. The ends were cut back, 0 bases at V and 3 bases at J, with 15 bases in the middle. The CDR3 totals 17 residues. The CDR3 loop reads CASSLGGRTPYTGELFF. CDR3 DNA: TGCGCCAGCAGCTTGGGGGGGAGGACCCCTTACACCGGGGAGCTGTTTTTT. The variable domain in full, completed from reference TRBV5-1 and TRBJ2-2, reads KAGVTQTPRYLIKTRGQQVTLSCSPISGHRSVSWYQQTPGQGLQFLFEYFSETQRNKGNFPGRFSGRQFSNSRSEMNVSTLELGDSALYLCASSLGGRTPYTGELFFGEGSRLTVL.

The V gene is TRBV19, the J gene TRBJ2-1, with D possibly TRBD2 on 6 matching bases. Germline assignment: CDR1 LNHDA and CDR2 SQIVND (reference sequence). This CDR3 region has 16 residues. V dropped 6 bases and J dropped 2 bases, with 17 bases sitting between them. The CDR3 is CASSLAGTGPYNEQFF. The CDR3 DNA sequence: TGTGCCAGTAGCCTAGCCGGGACTGGACCCTACAATGAGCAGTTCTTC.

The V gene is TRBV28, the J gene TRBJ1-3, with unresolved D. V was trimmed by 2 bases and J by 0 bases, leaving 5 bases between them. Per germline, CDR1 MDHEN and CDR2 SYDVKM. CDR3 length equals 14 residues. CDR3 sequence: CASSLGSSGNTIYF. The CDR3 DNA sequence: TGTGCCAGCAGTTTAGGTTCCTCTGGAAACACCATATATTTT. The whole variable domain, remainder taken from reference TRBV28 and TRBJ1-3, is DVKVTQSSRYLVKRTGEKVFLECVQDMDHENMFWYRQDPGLGLRLIYFSYDVKMKEKGDIPEGYSVSREKKERFSLILESASTNQTSMYLCASSLGSSGNTIYFGEGSWLTVV.

CDR3 sequence reads: CASSLAGLATEAFF. CDR3 nucleotides: TGTGCCAGCAGCTTGGCAGGGTTAGCCACTGAAGCTTTCTTT. This chain joins TRBV5-4 and TRBJ1-1; tentatively, D is TRBD1 (5 bases). V was shortened by 0 bases and J by 4 bases, with 10 bases between the two germline ends. Germline CDR1 reads SGHNT; CDR2 reads YYREEE (reference sequence). This CDR3 is built from 14 residues.

The rearrangement links TRBV4-1 to TRBJ2-2; possible D gene TRBD1, 5 bases. The CDR3 runs 17 residues. V lost 3 bases, J lost 1 base, and 15 bases lay in between. Per the germline V gene, CDR1 is MGHRA and CDR2 is YSYEKL. CDR3 loop: CASSHMGLRVNTGELFF. CDR3 nucleotide sequence: TGCGCCAGCAGCCACATGGGGCTTCGTGTGAACACCGGGGAGCTGTTTTTT.